These T cell receptor beta chains were read from a single sample in a study of cytomegalovirus exposure and HLA in healthy donors. The data were produced by immunoSEQ multiplex PCR, yet TCRdb's version contains in-frame clones alone and is incomplete. The table lists some 340,000 clones, roughly nine tenths of them singletons. The specimen was PBMCs. These receptor sequences come from a woman under 40 in good health and CMV-seropositive. Both conserved end residues are part of each CDR3. A D gene is named only where the DNA matches it firmly. Expanded clones are given a class, and other clones once, few, many or no size at all.

j_call d_call v_call clone_size cdr3_nt cdr3_aa
TRBJ2-1 TRBD2 TRBV25-1 . TGTGCCAGCAGTGTGTCGGGAGGGAGCTCCTACAATGAGCAGTTCTTC CASSVSGGSSYNEQFF
TRBJ1-2 . TRBV6-5 . TGTGCCAGCCGGCGCGGTGGTGGCTACACCTTC CASRRGGGYTF
TRBJ2-3 . TRBV4-1 . TGCGCCAGCAGCCGCAGGGGGGAAGCGTCTACAGATACGCAGTATTTT CASSRRGEASTDTQYF
TRBJ2-7 . TRBV4-3 few TGCGCCAGCAGCCAGAGGAAAGGTTACGAGCAGTACTTC CASSQRKGYEQYF
TRBJ2-3 . TRBV19 . TGTGCCAGTAGTATATTGGGTGGCCGGGATACGCAGTATTTT CASSILGGRDTQYF
TRBJ2-1 . TRBV2 . TGTGCCAGCAGCACCCCCCGTGCGAGCTCCTACAATGAGCAGTTCTTC CASSTPRASSYNEQFF
TRBJ2-5 . TRBV2 . TGTGCCAGCAGGGGCGGACTACCCGGGGAGACCCAGTACTTC CASRGGLPGETQYF
TRBJ2-7 . TRBV28 . TGTGCCAGCAGAAGGGGGATTGAGCAGTACTTC CASRRGIEQYF
TRBJ2-7 TRBD1 TRBV4-1 . TGCGCCAGCAGCCCGGCGGGACAGGGGTCCTACGAGCAGTACTTC CASSPAGQGSYEQYF
TRBJ1-3 . TRBV7-3 few TGTGCCAGCAGCTTACAGGGAACTGGAAACACCATATATTTT CASSLQGTGNTIYF
TRBJ1-4 TRBD1 TRBV29-1 . TGCAGCGTCCAACAGGGGGCAGGAGAAAAACTGTTTTTT CSVQQGAGEKLFF
TRBJ2-2 . TRBV27 . TGTGCCAGCAGCCTTCCCCCCGGGGAGCTGTTTTTT CASSLPPGELFF
TRBJ1-4 TRBD1 TRBV5-6 . TGTGCCAGCAGCTTGGGATCCGGGACAGCTAATGAAAAACTGTTTTTT CASSLGSGTANEKLFF
TRBJ2-2 TRBD1 TRBV23-1 . TGCGCCCCGAAAGGGGGACAGAATAACCCTGGGGGGGAGCTGTTTTTT CAPKGGQNNPGGELFF
TRBJ2-1 TRBD2 TRBV9 once TGTGCCAGCAGCGTACAGGGAGGGGCCTACAATGAGCAGTTCTTC CASSVQGGAYNEQFF
TRBJ2-1 . TRBV2 . TGTGCCAGCAGTGAAGGTTTTTACAATGAGCAGTTCTTC CASSEGFYNEQFF
TRBJ2-1 TRBD1 TRBV9 . TGTGCCAGCAGCGCGACCATACAGGGGAGGGACAGGGGATCGGATGAGCAGTTCTTC CASSATIQGRDRGSDEQFF
TRBJ1-1 . TRBV4-3 . TGCGCCAGCAGCCAAGGTAATCTGGCTTTCTTT CASSQGNLAFF
TRBJ1-1 TRBD1 TRBV30 . TGTGCCTGGAGTGACCCGACAGGGTCTTTAATTACTGGTGAAGCTTTCTTT CAWSDPTGSLITGEAFF
TRBJ2-7 TRBD2 TRBV30 . TGTGCCTGGAGACCCAGCGGGGATACCTACGAGCAGTACTTC CAWRPSGDTYEQYF
TRBJ2-3 TRBD2 TRBV6-5 . TGTGCCAGCAGTGGGGGGAGGGGAGGCGGTGTTACGCAGTATTTT CASSGGRGGGVTQYF
TRBJ2-1 . TRBV7-9 . TGTGCCAGCAGCTTTAATGCAGGGAACAATGAGCAGTTCTTC CASSFNAGNNEQFF
TRBJ1-1 . TRBV20-1 few TGCAGTGCTAGAGGACAGGCGCCGGACTTT CSARGQAPDF
TRBJ2-2 . TRBV4-3 . TGCGCCAGCAGCCAAGCGGGCAACGCGGCCACCGGGGAGCTGTTTTTT CASSQAGNAATGELFF
TRBJ2-2 TRBD2 TRBV4-2 . TGTGCCAGCAGCCAAGATCTGCTAGCGGGTACACCGAAAGAGGCCGGGGAGCTGTTTTTT CASSQDLLAGTPKEAGELFF
TRBJ2-2 . TRBV19 few TGTGCCAGTAGTATTTCAGTAAACACCGGGGAGCTGTTTTTT CASSISVNTGELFF
TRBJ1-2 . TRBV27 . TGTGCCAGCACGGGAGTGGGGGGGTCTACCTATGGCTACACCTTC CASTGVGGSTYGYTF
TRBJ1-4 . TRBV7-6 . TGTGCCAGCAGCTTAAGGTCCCTGGGGGAAAAACTGTTTTTT CASSLRSLGEKLFF
TRBJ1-5 TRBD1 TRBV27 once TGTGCCAGCAGGACTCTCGGGACAGGGCTGAATCAGCCCCAGCATTTT CASRTLGTGLNQPQHF
TRBJ2-5 . TRBV19 . TGTGCCAGTAGGGGGACCGTTGGAGAGACCCAGTACTTC CASRGTVGETQYF
TRBJ2-2 TRBD2 TRBV11-2 . TGTGCCAGCAGCTTTCCCGGGACTAGAACCGGGGAGCTGTTTTTT CASSFPGTRTGELFF
TRBJ1-5 TRBD1 TRBV7-8 . TGTGCCAGCAGCGCCCGGGACAGGGGCCATCAGCCCCAGCATTTT CASSARDRGHQPQHF
TRBJ1-6 TRBD1 TRBV29-1 . TGCAGCGTTGCACAACAGGGGGCAAATTCACCCCTCCACTTT CSVAQQGANSPLHF
TRBJ2-1 TRBD2 TRBV13 once TGTGCCAGCAGCTTAGTAGGGGGGACTAGCGGTGGTGAGCAGTTCTTC CASSLVGGTSGGEQFF
TRBJ2-7 TRBD1 TRBV28 . TGTGCCAGCAGCCGTTACGGACAGGGGGCGAGGTACGAGCAGTACTTC CASSRYGQGARYEQYF
TRBJ2-2 . TRBV9 . TGTGCCAGCAGCGCCCTTATGAACACCGGGGAGCTGTTTTTT CASSALMNTGELFF
TRBJ1-1 . TRBV7-9 . TGTGCCAGCAGCCGGGACGGGAACACTGAAGCTTTCTTT CASSRDGNTEAFF
TRBJ2-5 TRBD1 TRBV7-2 . TGTGCCAGCAGCCAAAACAGGGGGGAGACCCAGTACTTC CASSQNRGETQYF
TRBJ1-5 TRBD1 TRBV5-6 . TGTGCCAGCAGCAATCAAAAGGGACAGGTGCTCTATGGCAATCAGCCCCAGCATTTT CASSNQKGQVLYGNQPQHF
TRBJ1-5 . TRBV2 . TGTGCCAGCAGTGAGAAGGCAGGGAGCAATCAGCCCCAGCATTTT CASSEKAGSNQPQHF
TRBJ2-1 . TRBV5-4 . TGTGCCAGCGGCGCCCTTGGACCCAACACCGTGGATGAGCAGTTCTTC CASGALGPNTVDEQFF
TRBJ2-1 TRBD2 TRBV2 . TGTGCCACGATACTAGCGGGGGGTTTGAATGAGCAGTTCTTC CATILAGGLNEQFF
TRBJ2-7 . TRBV6-5 . TGTGCCAGCAGGGCTAGAGAGTACGAGCAGTACTTC CASRAREYEQYF
TRBJ2-5 TRBD1 TRBV28 . TGTGCCAGCAGTCTTGGACAGGGAAGCAGGAGGGATGAGACCCAGTACTTC CASSLGQGSRRDETQYF
TRBJ2-7 . TRBV6-5 . TGTGCCAGCAGTTCCCGGGGAAGAGCAAGCTACGAGCAGTACTTC CASSSRGRASYEQYF
TRBJ2-1 TRBD2 TRBV7-9 . TGTGCCAGCAGTCTGATTAGCGGGAGGTCCTACAATGAGCAGTTCTTC CASSLISGRSYNEQFF
TRBJ2-1 TRBD1 TRBV9 . TGTGCCAGCAGTATACAGGGGAGCTCCTACAATGAGCAGTTCTTC CASSIQGSSYNEQFF
TRBJ2-7 TRBD2 TRBV6-5 . TGTGCCAGCAGTCGTAGCGGGATCACCTACGAGCAGTACTTC CASSRSGITYEQYF
TRBJ2-3 . TRBV18 . TGTGCCAGCTCACCACAGGGATTCCAAGATACGCAGTATTTT CASSPQGFQDTQYF
TRBJ2-1 . TRBV4-1 . TGCGCCAGCAGCCAGGGTGTATCGAATGAGCAGTTCTTC CASSQGVSNEQFF
TRBJ2-2 . TRBV5-6 . TGTGCCAGCAGCTTGGGTCTGGACCCTTCGAGGGGCACCGGGGAGCTGTTTTTT CASSLGLDPSRGTGELFF
TRBJ2-7 . TRBV29-1 . TGCAGCGTTGCTTTGGGTTACGAGCAGTACTTC CSVALGYEQYF
TRBJ2-7 TRBD2 TRBV7-2 once TGTGCCAGCAGCCCAACCACCGGGACTAGCAGCTACGAGCAGTACTTC CASSPTTGTSSYEQYF